The subject of this entry is one T cell receptor (beta chain). Its cognate antigen is unknown. This entry comes from a study of OX40 agonist ivuxolimab in advanced cancers. As for the study in general: Each patient was given ivuxolimab into a vein every 2 weeks, at 0.01 to 10 mg/kg.

The data were produced by immunoSEQ multiplex PCR, yet TCRdb's version contains in-frame clones alone and is incomplete. The table lists roughly 56,000 clones, roughly 84% of them singletons. The study, taken as a whole, reports: Also showing low normalized T-cell clonal expansion were some of the nonresponders.

Germline lookup yields CDR1 SGHTA and CDR2 FQGNSA. Trimming shortened V by 6 bases and J by 0 bases, and 21 bases separated the two germline ends. CDR3 length: 18 residues. J is TRBJ2-1 and V is TRBV7-2; D perhaps matches TRBD2 (7 bases). This receptor was identified in an adult with an advanced solid tumor such as melanoma, head and neck, liver or kidney cancer. This specimen consisted of CD4+ or CD8+ T cells sorted from blood, obtained in a trial of the OX40 agonist ivuxolimab. The CDR3 region is CASSHPQGLAGSYNEQFF. The CDR3 coding sequence is TGTGCCAGCAGTCACCCACAGGGCTTAGCGGGCTCCTACAATGAGCAGTTCTTC.